What follows are 23 T cell receptor beta chains derived from one specimen sequenced in a study of radiation and T cells in renal cell carcinoma (dated by TCRdb to about 2020). Library preparation employed the immunoSEQ multiplex PCR assay. TCRdb provides this immuneACCESS table in a form limited to in-frame rearrangements. Some clones are lacking; in checked studies, under half of them reflect an unresolved V gene, and why the rest are absent is not known. The sample table contains 25,000 to 30,000 clones; only one count was recorded for 81% of them. The ten biggest clones cover roughly 30% of the sample. In light of the paper, this sample's time point label describes: blood 2 weeks post-SBRT. The sample's treatment or condition label, in plain terms: 15 Gy SBRT to primary tumor, nephrectomy 4 weeks later. The sequences come from blood, collected from a patient whose treatment included radiotherapy and nephrectomy. The receptors were gathered from a man in his 60s with renal cell carcinoma.

The chain couples TRBV21-1 to TRBJ1-1; no check of the table's D call, TRBD1, against the DNA was made. TRBV21-1 is described as a pseudogene. The CDR3 runs 20 residues. For the CDR3, the DNA is TGTGCCAGCAGCAAAGATAGTAAGGGACAGGGGAGGACCATGAACACTGAAGCTTTCTTT. It translates to CASSKDSKGQGRTMNTEAFF.

The V call is TRBV7-2, the J call TRBJ1-2; 10 bases map to TRBD1. Trimming took 5 bases from V and 7 from J; bases not matched to a gene: 4. The CDR3 is 13 amino acids. Germline V gene lookup returns CDR1 SGHTA and CDR2 FQGNSA. CDR3 nucleotide sequence: TGTGCCAGCAGCCCCGGACAGGGGGTTGGCTACACCTTC. Protein sequence: CASSPGQGVGYTF.

The CDR3 bases are TGTGCCAGCAGCCTTGGTAGGACAGAGACAGATACGCAGTATTTT. As protein: CASSLGRTETDTQYF. The chain is built from TRBV5-8 and TRBJ2-3, with a tentative D call TRBD1 (6 bases). Germline loops: CDR1 SGHTS, CDR2 YDEGEE. The V gene lost 4 bases and the J gene lost 3 bases, with 15 bases spanning the gap. The CDR3 loop spans 15 amino acids.

The rearrangement links TRBV7-2 to TRBJ2-1; maybe TRBD1 (6 bases). The CDR3 runs 16 residues. V was clipped by 4 bases and J by 5 bases, with 18 bases between them. From germline, CDR1 is SGHTA and CDR2 FQGNSA. The chain's CDR3 is CASSSHSTGPHNEQFF. The CDR3 DNA is TGTGCCAGCAGCTCTCATAGTACAGGGCCTCACAATGAGCAGTTCTTC. Supplemented by reference TRBV7-2 and TRBJ2-1, the full variable domain reads GAGVSQSPSNKVTEKGKDVELRCDPISGHTALYWYRQSLGQGLEFLIYFQGNSAPDKSGLPSDRFSAERTGGSVSTLTIQRTQQEDSAVYLCASSSHSTGPHNEQFFGPGTRLTVL.

The chain couples TRBV18 to TRBJ1-2, with D possibly TRBD1 on 6 matching bases. The germline V gene has CDR1 KGHSH and CDR2 LQKENI. V was shortened by 6 bases and J by 8 bases, with 16 bases between the two germline ends. The CDR3 is 13 amino acids. The CDR3 nucleotides are TGTGCCAGCTCCCCGCGTAAGGGGGGCGGCTACACCTTC. This gives the protein CASSPRKGGGYTF.

The genes are TRBV27 and TRBJ2-7; D may correspond to TRBD1 or TRBD2 (5 bases each). This CDR3 has 15 residues. Looked up from germline, CDR1 is MNHEY and CDR2 is SMNVEV (reference sequence). The ends were cut back, 0 bases at V and 6 bases at J, with 15 bases in the middle. The CDR3 spells CASSLSINIGTEQYF. The CDR3 region has the DNA TGTGCCAGCAGTTTATCGATTAATATCGGGACCGAGCAGTACTTC.

V gene TRBV19 combines with J gene TRBJ1-5; 12 positions agree with TRBD1. CDR3 length: 19 residues. Unmatched junction bases numbered 8, after V lost 0 bases and J lost 2 bases. Germline V lookup: CDR1 LNHDA, CDR2 SQIVND (reference sequence). The CDR3 spells CASSIEPGQGALGNQPQHF. The CDR3 DNA is TGTGCCAGTAGTATAGAGCCGGGACAGGGGGCTCTGGGCAATCAGCCCCAGCATTTT.

This clone has a handful of counts. V is TRBV5-1 and J is TRBJ1-4, with D possibly TRBD1 on 6 matching bases. Looked up from germline, CDR1 is SGHRS and CDR2 is YFSETQ. Trimming removed 3 bases at V and 8 bases at J, with 14 bases between. The CDR3 runs 14 residues. The CDR3 reads CASSSRGGGEKLFF. CDR3 sequence (DNA): TGCGCCAGCAGCTCCCGAGGGGGAGGCGAAAAACTGTTTTTT.

This clone has more than one count but fewer than ten. This chain connects TRBV2 to TRBJ2-1; 10 bases are shared with TRBD2. This CDR3 spans 15 amino acids. Germline CDR1 reads SNHLY; CDR2 reads FYNNEI. Trimming took 6 bases from V and 9 from J; bases not matched to a gene: 11. The CDR3 DNA reads TGTGCCAGCAGGAACCTAGCGGGAGTTTCTCTTGAGCAGTTCTTC. It is translated as CASRNLAGVSLEQFF.

Here the CDR3 reads CASNRQGFTEAFF. DNA for the CDR3: TGTGCCAGCAATAGACAGGGTTTTACTGAAGCTTTCTTT. V and J are TRBV6-1 and TRBJ1-1, with TRBD1 identical over 7 bases. CDR1 MNHNS and CDR2 SASEGT come from the germline V gene. After removal of 7 bases from V and 5 bases from J, the junction contained 7 bases not matched to a gene. CDR3 length: 13 amino acids.

The chain has TRBV7-2 and TRBJ2-7; 7 bases map to TRBD2. The V segment lost 0 bases and the J segment 6 bases; nucleotides outside the gene matches: 2. Germline V gives CDR1 SGHTA, CDR2 FQGNSA. The CDR3 totals 13 residues. Written as DNA, the CDR3 is TGTGCCAGCAGCTTAGCCCGGACTAGCGAGCAGTACTTC. As protein: CASSLARTSEQYF.

The chain links TRBV15 to TRBJ2-7; D not certain. V gave up 4 bases and J gave up 2 bases, with 3 bases separating them. The CDR3 extends over 11 amino acids. Per the germline V gene, CDR1 is LNHNV and CDR2 is YYDKDF (reference sequence). CDR3 bases: TGTGCCACCAGCACAGCCTACGAGCAGTACTTC. Its translation is CATSTAYEQYF.

This sequence joins TRBV7-2 and TRBJ2-3; 7 bases are a match to TRBD2. This CDR3 comprises 17 residues. Unmatched junction bases numbered 13, after V lost 1 base and J lost 6 bases. Per the germline V gene, CDR1 is SGHTA and CDR2 is FQGNSA. The CDR3 protein is CASSLDGEAGVRDTQYF. The CDR3 DNA reads TGTGCCAGCAGCTTAGACGGCGAGGCGGGAGTTAGGGATACGCAGTATTTT.

This clone was seen a few times. The rearrangement uses TRBV19 and TRBJ1-5; D remains unclear. Germline V gene data show CDR1 as LNHDA and CDR2 as SQIVND (reference sequence). The CDR3 covers 15 residues. Trimming took 5 bases from V and 0 from J, leaving 11 bases between them. The CDR3 loop reads CASSPGLYSNQPQHF. CDR3 DNA sequence: TGTGCCAGTAGTCCGGGTCTTTATAGCAATCAGCCCCAGCATTTT.

The rearrangement uses TRBV18 and TRBJ1-1; D not resolved. CDR1 KGHSH and CDR2 LQKENI come from the germline V gene. CDR3 length equals 13 residues. V was trimmed by 1 base and J by 2 bases, leaving 5 bases between them. The DNA for the CDR3 is TGTGCCAGCTCACCACTGGGTAACACTGAAGCTTTCTTT. It translates to CASSPLGNTEAFF.

The J gene is TRBJ1-2, the V gene TRBV4-2, with D perhaps TRBD1 (5 bases). Between the trimmed V and J ends, which lost 3 bases and 9 bases, there was a span of 8 bases. The CDR3 is 11 residues long. Per the germline V gene, CDR1 is LGHNA and CDR2 is YNFKEQ. Here the CDR3 reads CASSQGGRYTF. CDR3 nucleotide sequence: TGTGCCAGCAGCCAGGGGGGACGCTACACCTTC.

The chain is built from TRBV11-2 and TRBJ2-7; tentatively, D is TRBD1 (5 bases). Germline CDR1 and CDR2: SGHAT and FQNNGV. The CDR3 loop spans 15 amino acids. Trimming pared 6 bases from V and 2 bases from J, leaving 17 bases between. DNA for the CDR3: TGTGCCAGCAGAACACCAGGGTCCCTAGCCTACGAGCAGTACTTC. It specifies CASRTPGSLAYEQYF.

The gene calls are TRBV6-1 and TRBJ2-1, with TRBD1 identical over 10 bases. From germline, CDR1 is MNHNS and CDR2 SASEGT. The junction had 8 bases not matched to a gene; V was cut back by 7 bases and J by 5 bases. This CDR3 is built from 15 residues. The CDR3 region is CASTNGDRGHNEQFF. As DNA, the CDR3 is TGTGCCAGCACAAACGGGGACAGGGGTCACAATGAGCAGTTCTTC.

The rearrangement joins TRBV29-1 to TRBJ2-2; 9 positions agree with TRBD1. This CDR3 spans 13 amino acids. V lost 8 bases to trimming and J lost 6 bases; unmatched junction nucleotides: 7. CDR1 and CDR2 (germline): SQVTM, ANQGSEA. The CDR3 loop reads CSLGTGKPGELFF. The CDR3 DNA follows: TGCAGCCTTGGGACAGGGAAACCCGGGGAGCTGTTTTTT.

This clone appeared a single time. J is TRBJ1-5 and V is TRBV18, with 10 nucleotides matching TRBD1. J was trimmed by 6 bases and V by 3 bases; bases with no gene match: 8. The CDR3 extends over 16 amino acids. Germline V CDR1 and CDR2: KGHSH, LQKENI. Written as DNA, the CDR3 is TGTGCCAGCTCACCTACGGGACAGGGGAGCTCTCAGCCCCAGCATTTT. Residues: CASSPTGQGSSQPQHF.

This clone appeared a single time. The chain employs TRBV19 and TRBJ2-3; D is possibly TRBD1 (6 bases). Germline loops: CDR1 LNHDA, CDR2 SQIVND (reference sequence). The germline V and J ends were trimmed by 3 bases and 1 base, with 17 bases remaining between them. The CDR3 loop spans 17 amino acids. CDR3 sequence reads: CASSIFAGVSGTDTQYF. CDR3 sequence (DNA): TGTGCCAGTAGTATTTTCGCAGGGGTGAGTGGCACAGATACGCAGTATTTT.

The rearrangement links TRBV19 to TRBJ2-2; possibly TRBD2 for D (5 bases). From germline, CDR1 is LNHDA and CDR2 SQIVND (reference sequence). The V and J ends lost 5 bases and 5 bases respectively, with 15 bases between them. The CDR3 runs 15 residues. This CDR3 reads CASSRSRGPTGELFF. CDR3 nucleotide sequence: TGTGCCAGTAGTCGTAGTAGAGGGCCGACCGGGGAGCTGTTTTTT.

This chain links TRBV18 with TRBJ2-4; 8 positions agree with TRBD1. V lost 5 bases, J lost 8 bases, and 11 bases stayed unmatched. Looked up from germline, CDR1 is KGHSH and CDR2 is LQKENI. The CDR3 length is 15 residues. CDR3 region: CASSASPGGSDIQYF. CDR3 sequence (DNA): TGTGCCAGCTCAGCAAGCCCAGGGGGCTCGGACATTCAGTACTTC.